This T cell receptor (beta chain) was observed in a study of blood T cell repertoires in COVID-19. Study-wide background: Samples came from the United States, Italy and Spain, spanning acute and convalescent COVID-19. From T cells, B-cell-depleted T cells, or PBMCs came the material, which was cDNA or gDNA.

V lost 4 bases, J lost 0 bases, and 10 bases lay in between. The CDR3 has 14 residues. The V gene's germline CDR1 is MNHEY and CDR2 SVGEGT. Data came from immunoSEQ multiplex PCR; TCRdb stores just in-frame clones and leaves some out. The sample includes about 170,000 clones, about 86% of them seen just once. Sequencing was done on a sample of peripheral blood. This chain joins TRBV6-2 or TRBV6-3 and TRBJ2-7, with a tentative D call TRBD1 (6 bases). This sequence was found in a human donor with acute or convalescent COVID-19. The donor label of this sample is uncertain. DNA of the CDR3: TGTGCCAGCAGTTTAAAAGGGGGCTCCTACGAGCAGTACTTC. Translating it yields CASSLKGGSYEQYF.